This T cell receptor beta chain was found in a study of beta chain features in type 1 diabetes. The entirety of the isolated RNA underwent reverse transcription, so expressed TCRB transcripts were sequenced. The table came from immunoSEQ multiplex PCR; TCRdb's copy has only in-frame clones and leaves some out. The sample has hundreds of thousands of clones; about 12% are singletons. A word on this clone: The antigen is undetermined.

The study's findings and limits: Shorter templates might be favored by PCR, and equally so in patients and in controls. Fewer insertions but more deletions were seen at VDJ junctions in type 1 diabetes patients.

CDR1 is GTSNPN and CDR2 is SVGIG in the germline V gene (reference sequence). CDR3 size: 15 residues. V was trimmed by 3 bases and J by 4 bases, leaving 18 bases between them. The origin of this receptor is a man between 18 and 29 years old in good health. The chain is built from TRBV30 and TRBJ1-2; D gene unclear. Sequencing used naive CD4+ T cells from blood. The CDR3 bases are TGTGCCTGGAGCCACCTCGCCTCCGGCGGCTATGGCTACACCTTC. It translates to CAWSHLASGGYGYTF.